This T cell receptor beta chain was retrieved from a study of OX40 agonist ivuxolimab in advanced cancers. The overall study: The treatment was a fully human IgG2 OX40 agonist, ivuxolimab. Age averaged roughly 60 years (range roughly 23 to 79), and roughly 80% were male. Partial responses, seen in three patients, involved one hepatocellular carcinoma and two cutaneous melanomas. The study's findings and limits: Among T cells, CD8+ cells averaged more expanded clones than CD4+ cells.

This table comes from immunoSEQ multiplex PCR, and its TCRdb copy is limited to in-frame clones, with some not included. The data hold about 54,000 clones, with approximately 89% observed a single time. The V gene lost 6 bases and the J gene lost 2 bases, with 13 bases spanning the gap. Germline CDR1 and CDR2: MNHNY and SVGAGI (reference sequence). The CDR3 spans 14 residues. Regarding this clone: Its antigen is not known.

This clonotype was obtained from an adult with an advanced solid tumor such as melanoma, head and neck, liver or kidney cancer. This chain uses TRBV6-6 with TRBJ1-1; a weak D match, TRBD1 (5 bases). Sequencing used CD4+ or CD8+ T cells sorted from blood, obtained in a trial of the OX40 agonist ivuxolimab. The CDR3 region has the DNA TGTGCCAGCAGAGAGGGAGGGACTAACACTGAAGCTTTCTTT. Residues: CASREGGTNTEAFF.